This T cell receptor beta chain was identified during a study of cytomegalovirus exposure and HLA in healthy donors. Overall study findings and caveats: Fewer N-insertions than the roughly 600-donor mean were reportedly shown by an Asian-associated ancestry cluster in a later analysis. The study put roughly 160 TCR beta chains on its list as cytomegalovirus-associated. The authors assumed roughly uniform sequencing depth across donors for presence/absence analyses.

On this clone itself: Antigen: not known.

The PCR ran on 60 Vbeta and 13 Jbeta primers. Using immunoSEQ multiplex PCR, the repertoire was profiled, and TCRdb retains in-frame clones only, with some absent. This sample has 85,000 to 120,000 clones, with 77% found just once. V was shortened by 3 bases and J by 2 bases, with 8 bases between the two germline ends. CDR3 length equals 14 residues. CDR1 is MDHEN and CDR2 is SYDVKM in the germline V gene. This chain links TRBV28 with TRBJ1-3; D not certain. The TCR originated in a male donor in good health and CMV-seropositive. The source material was PBMCs. The chain's CDR3 is CASSFPGPGNTIYF. The CDR3 DNA follows: TGTGCCAGCAGTTTCCCAGGCCCTGGAAACACCATATATTTT. Full variable domain (missing parts from reference TRBV28 and TRBJ1-3): DVKVTQSSRYLVKRTGEKVFLECVQDMDHENMFWYRQDPGLGLRLIYFSYDVKMKEKGDIPEGYSVSREKKERFSLILESASTNQTSMYLCASSFPGPGNTIYFGEGSWLTVV.